Listed here are 30 T cell receptor beta chains from one sample, sequenced in a study of cytotoxic CD8 clonotypes in ibrutinib-treated CLL. Sequencing used immunoSEQ multiplex PCR; TCRdb keeps in-frame clones, though not all of them. Altogether nearly 300,000 clones are present, 70% to 80% being singletons, with the ten largest covering roughly 5%. The sample was PBMCs, taken at disease progression, from a patient treated with ibrutinib. Source of these receptors: a human donor with chronic lymphocytic leukemia.

The chain uses TRBV7-2 and TRBJ2-7, with D unresolved. The CDR3 is 13 amino acids. Trimming cost V 1 base and J 7 bases, with 11 bases left between them. Germline V gene sequence: CDR1 SGHTA, CDR2 FQGNSA. DNA of the CDR3: TGTGCCAGCAGCTTAGGACTGAAATCTGAGCAGTACTTC. It specifies CASSLGLKSEQYF.

V is TRBV27 and J is TRBJ2-2; D remains ambiguous. Trimming removed 5 bases at V and 6 bases at J, with 7 bases between. The CDR3 consists of 12 residues. Germline V gene data show CDR1 as MNHEY and CDR2 as SMNVEV (reference sequence). CDR3 sequence: CASSPRAGELFF. The CDR3 nucleotides read TGTGCCAGCAGTCCCCGTGCCGGGGAGCTGTTTTTT.

This clone was seen only once. The chain employs TRBV6-6 and TRBJ1-3; tentative D call: TRBD1 (5 bases). The germline V gene encodes CDR1 MNHNY and CDR2 SVGAGI (reference sequence). CDR3 length: 16 amino acids. Trimming pared 0 bases from V and 1 base from J, leaving 10 bases between. For the CDR3, the DNA is TGTGCCAGCAGTTACTCCTACAGGCCGTCTGGAAACACCATATATTTT. Encoded protein: CASSYSYRPSGNTIYF.

The chain couples TRBV6-5 to TRBJ1-2, with a tentative D call TRBD1 (6 bases). The CDR3 loop spans 16 amino acids. The germline V gene has CDR1 MNHEY and CDR2 SVGAGI. Trimming stripped 2 bases from V and 0 bases from J, with 13 bases between. The CDR3, as DNA: TGTGCCAGCAGTTACCTCGCGGGGGCAGCTAACTATGGCTACACCTTC. It codes for CASSYLAGAANYGYTF.

The chain links TRBV14 to TRBJ2-7, with 7 bases identical to TRBD2. Germline V CDR1 and CDR2: SGHDN, FVKESK. This CDR3 is built from 18 residues. The V segment lost 4 bases and the J segment 0 bases; nucleotides outside the gene matches: 15. The CDR3 spells CASSPGGLAVSPSYEQYF. CDR3 nucleotide sequence: TGTGCCAGCAGCCCCGGCGGGCTAGCGGTCTCTCCCTCCTACGAGCAGTACTTC.

In its sample, this clone was seen once. The chain has TRBV5-1 and TRBJ2-7; D could derive from TRBD1 or TRBD2 (6 bases each). Deletions cut 4 bases from V and 4 bases from J, with 18 bases between. CDR1 is SGHRS, CDR2 YFSETQ, per germline. The length of the CDR3 is 15 residues. The CDR3 DNA follows: TGCGCCAGCAGCCTCACGAGGGGGGCTGATTACGAGCAGTACTTC. Its translation is CASSLTRGADYEQYF.

The rearrangement links TRBV5-1 to TRBJ2-5; the match to TRBD1 covers 8 bases. Trimming removed 5 bases from V and 0 bases from J; junction bases left unmatched: 6. Germline loops: CDR1 SGHRS, CDR2 YFSETQ. CDR3 length equals 15 residues. The CDR3 DNA reads TGCGCCAGCAGTGTGCAGGGGGCCTACCAAGAGACCCAGTACTTC. Translating it yields CASSVQGAYQETQYF.

The chain couples TRBV20-1 to TRBJ2-7; D gene uncertain. V was shortened by 5 bases and J by 4 bases, with 9 bases between the two germline ends. The germline V gene has CDR1 DFQATT and CDR2 SNEGSKA (reference sequence). The CDR3 sequence is 11 residues long. CDR3 nucleotides: TGCAGTGCTGGTACCAGTTACGAGCAGTACTTC. This sequence encodes CSAGTSYEQYF.

The chain has TRBV27 and TRBJ1-2; TRBD1 matches at 8 bases. V trimming: 3 bases; J trimming: 8 bases; junction bases outside the gene matches: 14. CDR1 MNHEY and CDR2 SMNVEV come from the germline V gene (reference sequence). This CDR3 has 16 residues. This chain's CDR3 is CASSLGPHRGGRGYTF. CDR3 coding DNA: TGTGCCAGCAGTTTGGGTCCCCACAGGGGGGGACGGGGCTACACCTTC.

The gene calls are TRBV11-2 and TRBJ1-6; D is unclear. This CDR3 is 14 amino acids long. Germline-derived CDR1 and CDR2 are SGHAT and FQNNGV. Trimming removed 5 bases at V and 7 bases at J, with 12 bases between. The CDR3 DNA sequence: TGTGCCAGCAGCCCCGCAGGATCCAATTCACCCCTCCACTTT. Translated: CASSPAGSNSPLHF.

The rearrangement uses TRBV5-1 and TRBJ2-7, with D possibly matching TRBD2 (6 bases). Trimming took 0 bases from V and 4 from J, leaving 14 bases between them. Germline V gene lookup returns CDR1 SGHRS and CDR2 YFSETQ. The CDR3 loop spans 15 amino acids. CDR3 nucleotides: TGCGCCAGCAGCTTGGTGCGGGGTTTAGAGTACGAGCAGTACTTC. Translation: CASSLVRGLEYEQYF.

The chain has TRBV9 and TRBJ2-3; D ambiguous. Trimming shortened V by 3 bases and J by 4 bases, and 9 bases separated the two germline ends. Germline V gene data show CDR1 as SGDLS and CDR2 as YYNGEE. This CDR3 spans 13 amino acids. The CDR3 here is CASSDRFPDTQYF. The DNA for the CDR3 is TGTGCCAGCAGCGACAGATTTCCAGATACGCAGTATTTT.

The V call is TRBV2, the J call TRBJ1-2, with TRBD1 matching over 7 bases. The CDR3 sequence is 18 residues long. Trimming removed 7 bases from V and 2 bases from J; junction bases left unmatched: 19. The V gene's germline CDR1 is SNHLY and CDR2 FYNNEI. CDR3 in amino acids: CASNQNHLTGEINYGYTF. Written as DNA, the CDR3 is TGTGCCAGCAACCAGAATCATTTAACAGGGGAAATAAACTATGGCTACACCTTC.

The count of this clone is one. The chain has TRBV4-3 and TRBJ1-2; possibly TRBD1 for D (5 bases). The CDR3 runs to 16 residues. Looked up from germline, CDR1 is LGHNA and CDR2 is YSLEER. The V end was cut by 0 bases, the J end by 1 base, with 12 bases between. The CDR3 loop reads CASSQEFGDFNYGYTF. In DNA, the CDR3 is TGCGCCAGCAGCCAAGAATTTGGGGACTTTAACTATGGCTACACCTTC.

This chain connects TRBV7-8 to TRBJ1-5; no definite D call. V was trimmed by 1 base and J by 9 bases, leaving 19 bases between them. Per the germline V gene, CDR1 is SGHVS and CDR2 is FQNEAQ. The CDR3 spans 16 residues. The CDR3 sequence: CASSLGGDWGIWPQHF. The CDR3 DNA follows: TGTGCCAGCAGCTTAGGTGGGGATTGGGGAATCTGGCCCCAGCATTTT.

This chain links TRBV6-5 with TRBJ2-1, with D perhaps matching TRBD2 (5 bases). CDR1 is MNHEY and CDR2 is SVGAGI in the germline V gene. V dropped 6 bases and J dropped 9 bases, with 9 bases sitting between them. This CDR3 contains 11 residues. The CDR3, as DNA: TGTGCCAGCAGCCTAGGGAGTGAGCAGTTCTTC. Its translation is CASSLGSEQFF.

The V and J genes are TRBV7-2 and TRBJ2-7; D is unresolved. Germline V gene sequence: CDR1 SGHTA, CDR2 FQGNSA. V was pared by 2 bases and J by 1 base, with 18 bases between. The CDR3 is 17 residues long. The CDR3 here is CASSLSHGRLYSYEQYF. CDR3 DNA sequence: TGTGCCAGCAGCTTATCTCATGGACGGCTCTATTCCTACGAGCAGTACTTC.

This clone was found once. The rearrangement uses TRBV5-1 and TRBJ2-4; D is uncertain. The germline gives CDR1 SGHRS, CDR2 YFSETQ. V lost 1 base and J 5 bases, leaving 13 bases between the germline ends. The CDR3 is 15 residues long. Here the CDR3 DNA reads TGCGCCAGCAGCTTGACTCCGGACCGAGAAAACATTCAGTACTTC. Translated: CASSLTPDRENIQYF.

This clone was recorded only once. The chain couples TRBV6-6 to TRBJ2-7; the match to TRBD1 covers 9 bases. J was trimmed by 2 bases and V by 4 bases; bases with no gene match: 3. This CDR3 has 14 amino acids. CDR1 and CDR2 (germline): MNHNY, SVGAGI (reference sequence). The CDR3 DNA reads TGTGCCAGCAGTTCCGGGACAGGGCCCTACGAGCAGTACTTC. This codes for CASSSGTGPYEQYF.

The chain joins TRBV5-1 to TRBJ2-2; a possible D gene is TRBD1 (5 bases). Trimming shortened V by 4 bases and J by 2 bases, and 12 bases separated the two germline ends. This CDR3 comprises 15 residues. In germline, CDR1 is SGHRS, CDR2 YFSETQ. CDR3: CASSQGTFNTGELFF. CDR3 sequence (DNA): TGCGCCAGCAGCCAGGGAACTTTTAACACCGGGGAGCTGTTTTTT.

This sequence joins TRBV7-9 and TRBJ2-1; TRBD2 agrees at 10 bases. The germline V gene encodes CDR1 SEHNR and CDR2 FQNEAQ (reference sequence). This CDR3 contains 16 residues. The V and J ends lost 3 bases and 5 bases, in that order; junction bases with no gene match: 7. This CDR3 reads CASSFALAGADNEQFF. The CDR3 bases are TGTGCCAGCAGCTTTGCTCTAGCGGGGGCCGACAATGAGCAGTTCTTC. Drawing the rest from reference TRBV7-9 and TRBJ2-1, the complete variable domain is DTGVSQNPRHKITKRGQNVTFRCDPISEHNRLYWYRQTLGQGPEFLTYFQNEAQLEKSRLLSDRFSAERPKGSFSTLEIQRTEQGDSAMYLCASSFALAGADNEQFFGPGTRLTVL.

The J gene is TRBJ2-2, the V gene TRBV29-1; D could derive from TRBD1 or TRBD2 (6 bases each). The germline V and J ends were trimmed by 6 bases and 7 bases, with 15 bases remaining between them. Germline V gives CDR1 SQVTM, CDR2 ANQGSEA. CDR3 length equals 13 residues. The CDR3 DNA reads TGCAGCGTCGCACAGGGAGGAGGCGGGGAGCTGTTTTTT. Protein sequence: CSVAQGGGGELFF.

This rearrangement joins TRBV7-9 to TRBJ2-5; D is perhaps TRBD2 (6 bases). Trimming left V 5 bases short and J 4 bases short, with 17 bases between. The CDR3 extends over 15 amino acids. CDR1 is SEHNR, CDR2 FQNEAQ, per germline (reference sequence). CDR3 in DNA: TGTGCCAGCAGCACCGGTGGGGGGTTGAGAGAGACCCAGTACTTC. Translation gives CASSTGGGLRETQYF.

A single count supports this clone. The chain joins TRBV2 to TRBJ2-5; D is possibly TRBD2 (5 bases). CDR1 is SNHLY and CDR2 is FYNNEI in the germline V gene. The V and J ends lost 5 bases and 5 bases respectively, with 15 bases between them. This CDR3 is 14 amino acids long. Written as DNA, the CDR3 is TGTGCCAGCAGTTCCGGGGTACTGTGGGAGACCCAGTACTTC. Protein product: CASSSGVLWETQYF.

The chain is built from TRBV7-9 and TRBJ2-5; the D gene is possibly TRBD2 (6 bases). CDR3 length equals 14 residues. Germline lookup yields CDR1 SEHNR and CDR2 FQNEAQ (reference sequence). The V and J ends lost 3 bases and 2 bases respectively, with 10 bases between them. Here the CDR3 reads CASSFGTEQETQYF. DNA for the CDR3: TGTGCCAGCAGCTTCGGGACTGAACAAGAGACCCAGTACTTC.

About this clone: Other DNA sequences from this sample encode an identical CDR3 as well. The genes are TRBV7-9 and TRBJ2-7; D gene unclear. Germline V gene sequence: CDR1 SEHNR, CDR2 FQNEAQ (reference sequence). The CDR3 spans 12 residues. Trimming pared 1 base from V and 0 bases from J, leaving 1 base between. This CDR3 is CASSLGSYEQYF. The CDR3 DNA is TGTGCCAGCAGCTTAGGCTCCTACGAGCAGTACTTC.

This sequence joins TRBV29-1 and TRBJ1-2; 7 nucleotides agree with TRBD1. The V gene's germline CDR1 is SQVTM and CDR2 ANQGSEA. This CDR3 contains 13 residues. The ends lost 7 bases at V and 4 bases at J; junction bases unmatched: 9. The CDR3 here is CSDRDRQFYGYTF. The DNA of the CDR3 is TGCAGCGATCGGGACAGACAATTCTATGGCTACACCTTC.

This chain uses TRBV4-3 with TRBJ2-7; 10 bases agree with TRBD1. The junction had 4 bases not matched to a gene; V was cut back by 4 bases and J by 1 base. Looked up from germline, CDR1 is LGHNA and CDR2 is YSLEER. There are 15 residues in the CDR3. The CDR3 reads CASSPGQGGSYEQYF. The CDR3 nucleotides are TGCGCCAGCAGCCCCGGACAGGGGGGTTCCTACGAGCAGTACTTC.

The rearrangement joins TRBV7-2 to TRBJ1-1, with D unclear. The CDR3 covers 11 residues. V was pared by 5 bases and J by 7 bases, with 8 bases between. Germline CDR1 is SGHTA and CDR2 is FQGNSA. DNA of the CDR3: TGTGCCAGCAGCCCCCTTGGTGAAGCTTTCTTT. This codes for CASSPLGEAFF.

Only a few counts were recorded for this clone. The J gene is TRBJ1-4, the V gene TRBV7-2; D perhaps matches TRBD1 (6 bases). Per the germline V gene, CDR1 is SGHTA and CDR2 is FQGNSA. V was cut by 4 bases and J by 8 bases, with 11 bases left in between. This CDR3 has 13 residues. The CDR3 bases are TGTGCCAGCAGCTCAAACAGGGAGGAAAAACTGTTTTTT. This sequence encodes CASSSNREEKLFF.